These 25 T cell receptor beta chains were all obtained from the same sample, sequenced in a study of identical twins. TCRdb itself ran the 5' RACE reads through MiXCR, one entry per CDR3 protein. The sample gives roughly 1.6 million distinct CDR3 sequences, 25% to 35% of which show up once; 0.25% to 0.3% is in the top ten. The source material was cord blood. All receptors come from a newborn girl in good health.

This clonotype was observed a few times. This chain connects TRBV20-1 to TRBJ2-3, with 10 bases fitting TRBD1. CDR1 and CDR2 from the germline V gene are DFQATT and SNEGSKA (reference sequence). The length of the CDR3 is 15 residues. V was clipped by 3 bases and J by 3 bases; unmatched bases: 6. CDR3 protein: CSARPGQGVTDTQYF. Here the CDR3 DNA reads TGCAGTGCTAGGCCCGGACAGGGGGTTACAGATACGCAGTATTTT.

The V and J genes are TRBV12-5 and TRBJ2-1; tentative D call: TRBD2 (6 bases). The germline V and J ends were trimmed by 1 base and 5 bases, with 9 bases remaining between them. From germline, CDR1 is LGHNT and CDR2 FRNRAP. CDR3 length equals 14 residues. The CDR3 spells CASGLGGLHNEQFF. In DNA form, the CDR3 reads TGTGCTAGTGGTTTGGGGGGACTTCACAATGAGCAGTTCTTC.

The J gene is TRBJ2-1, the V gene TRBV24-1, with 9 positions matching TRBD1. The CDR3 covers 16 residues. Germline CDR1 and CDR2: KGHDR and SFDVKD. V gave up 5 bases and J gave up 7 bases; unmatched junction bases: 11. The DNA for the CDR3 is TGTGCCACCAGTGTGGGGGACAGGGTCGTATGGAATGAGCAGTTCTTC. Its translation is CATSVGDRVVWNEQFF.

The genes are TRBV7-2 and TRBJ2-3, with 13 nucleotides matching TRBD2. The CDR3 has 17 residues. Germline CDR1 reads SGHTA; CDR2 reads FQGNSA. J gave up 5 bases and V 7 bases, and 12 bases lay outside the gene matches. CDR3 nucleotides: TGTGCCAGCACCCGAGTATGGACTAGCGGGGGAAGAGATACGCAGTATTTT. Translation gives CASTRVWTSGGRDTQYF.

This clonotype has only a few counts. This chain uses TRBV7-8 with TRBJ2-5, with 9 bases fitting TRBD1. The CDR3 is 15 residues long. J gave up 3 bases and V 4 bases, and 6 bases lay outside the gene matches. Germline assignment: CDR1 SGHVS and CDR2 FQNEAQ. The CDR3 DNA sequence: TGTGCCAGCAGCTCCGGACAGGGGCGAAAAGAGACCCAGTACTTC. Its protein product is CASSSGQGRKETQYF.

This clonotype was counted between two and nine times. CDR3 amino acids: CASNRDPNEQFF. As DNA, the CDR3 is TGTGCCAGCAACCGGGACCCCAATGAGCAGTTCTTC. J is TRBJ2-1 and V is TRBV9, with D perhaps assigned TRBD1 or TRBD2 (5 bases each). The germline V gene encodes CDR1 SGDLS and CDR2 YYNGEE. The CDR3 sequence is 12 residues long. The V end lost 6 bases, the J end lost 6 bases, and 10 bases lay between the germline ends. Filled out from reference TRBV9 and TRBJ2-1, the complete variable domain reads DSGVTQTPKHLITATGQRVTLRCSPRSGDLSVYWYQQSLDQGLQFLIQYYNGEERAKGNILERFSAQQFPDLHSELNLSSLELGDSALYFCASNRDPNEQFFGPGTRLTVL.

This clonotype was seen many times. The chain joins TRBV28 to TRBJ2-1, with 8 bases matching TRBD1. V shed 3 bases and J 8 bases; nucleotides not matched to a gene: 12. The CDR3 has 16 residues. Germline-derived CDR1 and CDR2 are MDHEN and SYDVKM. This CDR3 reads CASSFLRQGTVDEQFF. The CDR3 DNA reads TGTGCCAGCAGTTTCCTTCGACAGGGGACAGTGGATGAGCAGTTCTTC.

This rearrangement joins TRBV5-1 to TRBJ1-6; D unclear. Germline V CDR1 and CDR2: SGHRS, YFSETQ. V lost 0 bases to trimming and J lost 5 bases, with 9 bases between them. The CDR3 has 15 residues. The CDR3 DNA sequence: TGCGCCAGCAGCTTGGATTTGCCAGATAATTCACCCCTCCACTTT. Its protein product is CASSLDLPDNSPLHF.

Worth noting for this clonotype: A junction boundary mismatches the germline segment, possibly from a read error. This rearrangement joins TRBV2 to TRBJ2-4, with 13 bases lining up with TRBD2. Germline CDR1 and CDR2: SNHLY and FYNNEI. The CDR3 extends over 17 amino acids. The CDR3 DNA reads TGTGCCAGCAGTGGGACTAGCGGGAGTCGGACCAAAAACATTAAGTACTTC. Its translation: CASSGTSGSRTKNIKYF.

This clonotype was counted between two and nine times. The chain couples TRBV15 to TRBJ1-1; 7 bases line up with TRBD1. V was clipped by 0 bases and J by 2 bases; unmatched bases: 9. The CDR3 is made up of 17 amino acids. CDR1 LNHNV and CDR2 YYDKDF come from the germline V gene (reference sequence). CDR3 sequence (DNA): TGTGCCACCAGCAGAGATTTTCGACAGGGTGTCAACACTGAAGCTTTCTTT. Translation: CATSRDFRQGVNTEAFF.

This clonotype was observed a handful of times. The CDR3 DNA sequence: TGCAGTGCCGAGGGATTAGCTGGGGCCAACGTCCTGACTTTC. It codes for CSAEGLAGANVLTF. The gene calls are TRBV20-1 and TRBJ2-6, with a possible D match to TRBD2 (5 bases). The length of the CDR3 is 14 residues. Germline V gene data show CDR1 as DFQATT and CDR2 as SNEGSKA (reference sequence). The V end lost 6 bases, the J end lost 2 bases, and 11 bases lay between the germline ends.

This chain uses TRBV28 with TRBJ1-2; the D gene is possibly TRBD1 (6 bases). The V and J ends lost 3 bases and 4 bases respectively, with 12 bases between them. Germline CDR1 reads MDHEN; CDR2 reads SYDVKM. CDR3 length: 14 amino acids. The CDR3 loop reads CASSFGTQGYGYTF. CDR3 DNA: TGTGCCAGCAGTTTCGGGACACAGGGCTATGGCTACACCTTC.

This clonotype was seen more than once but under ten times. The V call is TRBV20-1, the J call TRBJ2-7, with 8 bases matching TRBD1. J lost 3 bases, V lost 3 bases, and 10 bases had no gene match. Germline lookup yields CDR1 DFQATT and CDR2 SNEGSKA (reference sequence). There are 15 residues in the CDR3. The CDR3 loop reads CSASQPGQGYYEQYF. Here the CDR3 DNA reads TGCAGTGCTAGCCAACCAGGACAGGGTTACTACGAGCAGTACTTC.

With respect to this clonotype: A read error may explain this, as a much larger clone is one base away. The V gene is TRBV24-1, the J gene TRBJ2-1; TRBD2 matches 9 bases. From germline, CDR1 is KGHDR and CDR2 SFDVKD. The CDR3 sequence is 16 residues long. The CDR3 region has the DNA TGTGCCGCCAGTGATTTTAGCGGGAGCTCCTACAATGAGCAGTTCTTC. This translates into CAASDFSGSSYNEQFF.

This clonotype was seen only a few times. V gene TRBV7-2 combines with J gene TRBJ2-7; tentative D call: TRBD1 (6 bases). Germline CDR1 reads SGHTA; CDR2 reads FQGNSA. The V gene lost 5 bases and the J gene lost 1 base, with 15 bases spanning the gap. The CDR3 spans 15 residues. DNA of the CDR3: TGTGCCAGCAGCCAAGACAGGTCTTCTTCCTACGAGCAGTACTTC. This gives the protein CASSQDRSSSYEQYF.

The V and J genes are TRBV20-1 and TRBJ2-7; perhaps TRBD1 as D (6 bases). Trimming stripped 6 bases from V and 4 bases from J, with 16 bases between. The CDR3 consists of 13 residues. Germline assignment: CDR1 DFQATT and CDR2 SNEGSKA (reference sequence). The DNA of the CDR3 is TGCAGTGCCCTAAGGGGGAGAAGGTACGAGCAGTACTTC. Translated, it gives CSALRGRRYEQYF.

J is TRBJ2-4 and V is TRBV27; 8 bases agree with TRBD1. The J call may be faulty, since TRBJ2-7 better matches the DNA end. Germline values: CDR1 MNHEY, CDR2 SMNVEV (reference sequence). The CDR3 totals 16 residues. This CDR3 reads CASSFLSRTGRGEQYF. In DNA, the CDR3 is TGTGCCAGCAGTTTTCTCAGTAGGACAGGGCGAGGCGAGCAGTACTTC.

Regarding this clonotype: It may be a read error: a sequence one base away is much more abundant. The chain couples TRBV7-9 to TRBJ2-1, with D possibly TRBD2 on 7 matching bases. The CDR3 length is 15 residues. The V gene's germline CDR1 is SEHNR and CDR2 FQNEAQ (reference sequence). The DNA for the CDR3 is TGTGCCAGCAGCTTCGGCGGGGGCTCCTACGATGAGCAGTTCTTC. It encodes CASSFGGGSYDEQFF.

The table lists this clonotype with a few counts. V and J are TRBV5-5 and TRBJ1-2; 8 positions agree with TRBD1. V dropped 0 bases and J dropped 3; count of bases not matched to a gene: 4. The CDR3 is 15 amino acids. The V gene's germline CDR1 is SGHKS and CDR2 YYEKEE (reference sequence). The CDR3 region is CASSLEQGGYYGYTF. As DNA, the CDR3 is TGTGCCAGCAGCTTGGAACAGGGGGGCTACTATGGCTACACCTTC.

This clonotype came up a few times. The chain has TRBV28 and TRBJ2-1; 8 nucleotides line up with TRBD2. This CDR3 has 15 residues. Per the germline V gene, CDR1 is MDHEN and CDR2 is SYDVKM. Germline trimming cut 5 bases from V and 6 bases from J; bases unmatched to any gene: 9. CDR3 amino acids: CASSAASGWTNEQFF. The CDR3 DNA reads as TGTGCCAGCAGTGCTGCTAGCGGGTGGACCAATGAGCAGTTCTTC.

This clonotype was found a few times. This chain connects TRBV4-1 to TRBJ1-5; D unresolved. There are 15 residues in the CDR3. V was cut by 3 bases and J by 4 bases, with 13 bases left in between. Germline V gene sequence: CDR1 MGHRA, CDR2 YSYEKL. CDR3 sequence: CASSHLLILNQPQHF. CDR3 bases: TGCGCCAGCAGCCATTTACTCATTCTTAATCAGCCCCAGCATTTT.

This clonotype was picked up a small number of times. V gene TRBV10-3 combines with J gene TRBJ2-1; D unresolved. The CDR3 has 15 amino acids. Trimming removed 2 bases from V and 7 bases from J, with 15 bases in between. CDR1 is ENHRY, CDR2 SYGVKD, per germline. CDR3 bases: TGTGCCATCAGTGAGCCCAGTAGTGACGGGAATGAGCAGTTCTTC. Translating gives CAISEPSSDGNEQFF.

The sample holds many counts of this clonotype. The chain carries TRBV2 and TRBJ2-4; TRBD2 agrees at 8 bases. Trimming at V came to 6 bases and at J to 8 bases, leaving 9 bases not matched to a gene. CDR3 size: 14 residues. CDR1 is SNHLY, CDR2 FYNNEI, per germline. Here the CDR3 reads CASRVSGLVDIQYF. DNA of the CDR3: TGTGCCAGCAGGGTATCGGGACTAGTCGACATTCAGTACTTC.

This chain links TRBV6-2 or TRBV6-3 with TRBJ2-4; possibly TRBD2 for D (5 bases). This CDR3 comprises 17 residues. The germline gives CDR1 MNHEY, CDR2 SVGEGT. The V gene lost 2 bases and the J gene lost 0 bases, with 14 bases spanning the gap. The CDR3: CASSYEGWGVAKNIQYF. The CDR3 nucleotides read TGTGCCAGCAGTTACGAGGGATGGGGAGTAGCCAAAAACATTCAGTACTTC.

V is TRBV2 and J is TRBJ1-2, with 7 nucleotides matching TRBD1. Losses at the gene ends were 8 bases for V and 8 bases for J; bases not matched to a gene: 8. The germline V gene has CDR1 SNHLY and CDR2 FYNNEI. This CDR3 is 12 amino acids long. The CDR3 region is CASDEGGAGYTF. The CDR3 coding sequence is TGTGCCAGCGACGAAGGGGGCGCGGGCTACACCTTC.